The entry below gives a single TCR beta chain sequence along with its context. In the study's own analysis: Estimated nucleated cell counts came from reference gene primer amplification. The table came from immunoSEQ multiplex PCR; TCRdb's copy has only in-frame clones and leaves some out. The V and J calls and clone size are taken from that table; D and trimming were inferred from the DNA. The sample includes 130,000 to 150,000 clones, approximately 80% seen only once; the top ten take 8.8%. This specimen comes from a study of blood T cell repertoires in COVID-19. About the research overall: There were acute and convalescent COVID-19 samples, and they came from the United States, Italy and Spain. PBMCs, B-cell-depleted T cells, or T cells provided the cDNA or gDNA that made up the material.

The germline V and J ends were trimmed by 7 bases and 6 bases, with 18 bases remaining between them. In germline, CDR1 is MDHEN, CDR2 SYDVKM. This CDR3 spans 14 amino acids. Source material: peripheral blood. The gene calls are TRBV28 and TRBJ1-2, with unresolved D. The source is a woman at least 80 years old in a cohort sampled during active or convalescent COVID-19. The CDR3 coding sequence is TGTGCCAGCACCCAAGGCGGAAGCCTAAATGGCTACACCTTC. This sequence encodes CASTQGGSLNGYTF.